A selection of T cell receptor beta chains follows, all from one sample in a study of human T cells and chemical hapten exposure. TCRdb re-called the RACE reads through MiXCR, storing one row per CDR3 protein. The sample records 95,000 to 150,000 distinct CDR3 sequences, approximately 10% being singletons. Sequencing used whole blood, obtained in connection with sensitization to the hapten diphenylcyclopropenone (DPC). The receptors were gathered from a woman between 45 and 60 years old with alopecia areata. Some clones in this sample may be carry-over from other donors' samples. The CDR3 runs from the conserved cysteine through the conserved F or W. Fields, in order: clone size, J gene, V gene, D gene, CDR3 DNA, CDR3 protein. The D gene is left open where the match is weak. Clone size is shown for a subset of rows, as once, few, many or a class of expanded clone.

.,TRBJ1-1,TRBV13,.,TGTGCCAGCAGCTCCGAGACAGTGAACACTGAAGCTTTCTTT,CASSSETVNTEAFF
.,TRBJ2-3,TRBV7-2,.,TGTGCCAGCAGCACTCGGATGGATGGCAGATATACGCAGTATTTT,CASSTRMDGRYTQYF
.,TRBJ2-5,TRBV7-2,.,TGTGCCAGCAGCCCTCTCGGGGACGGGGAGACCCAGTACTTC,CASSPLGDGETQYF
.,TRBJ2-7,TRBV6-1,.,TGTGCCAGCAGTGAAACGACTACAGACTACGAGCAGTACTTC,CASSETTTDYEQYF
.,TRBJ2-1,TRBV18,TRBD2,TGTGCCAGCTCACCTTCTGCAATGGGGCTAGCGGGAGTAATCAATGAGCAGTTCTTC,CASSPSAMGLAGVINEQFF
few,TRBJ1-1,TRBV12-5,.,TGTGCTAGTGGTTTGGTTGTCGGCCCGAACACTGAAGCTTTCTTT,CASGLVVGPNTEAFF
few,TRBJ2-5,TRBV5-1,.,TGCGCCAGCACTAGGGGGGACCAAGAGACCCAGTACTTC,CASTRGDQETQYF
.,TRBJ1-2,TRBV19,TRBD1,TGTGCCAGTCTCCCCAGGGGGGGTACCTTAAGCTACACCTTC,CASLPRGGTLSYTF
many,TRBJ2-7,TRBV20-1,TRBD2,TGCAGTGCTATTAGCGGGGAGGGCTACGAGCAGTACTTC,CSAISGEGYEQYF
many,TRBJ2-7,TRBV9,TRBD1,TGTGCCAGCAGCGTAGCCTCAGGGGGCTTAAAGGACGAGCAGTACTTC,CASSVASGGLKDEQYF
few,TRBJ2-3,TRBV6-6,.,TGTGCCAGCAGTTACCTGGGAGACACAGATACGCAGTATTTT,CASSYLGDTDTQYF
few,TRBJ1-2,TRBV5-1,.,TGCGCCAGCAGCTCGGGAGCGGGGGCAGTCATTAACTATGGCTACACCTTC,CASSSGAGAVINYGYTF
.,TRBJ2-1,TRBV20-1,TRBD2,TGCAGTGCTAGAGTAGCGGGAGGTCCTAGCTCCTACAATGAGCAGTTCTTC,CSARVAGGPSSYNEQFF
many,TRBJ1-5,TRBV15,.,TGTGCCACCAGCAGAGACGGGGGAAGCAATCAGCCCCAGCATTTT,CATSRDGGSNQPQHF
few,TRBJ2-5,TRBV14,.,TGTGCCAGCAGCCAAGCACTAGTGGACACCCAGTACTTC,CASSQALVDTQYF
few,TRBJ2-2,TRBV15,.,TGTGCCACCAGCAGGGGCCGGAACACCGGGGAGCTGTTTTTT,CATSRGRNTGELFF
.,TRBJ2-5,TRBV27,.,TGTGCCAGCAGTCGAAAGTCACTGGCGGGGTGGGTCCAAGAGACCCAGTACTTC,CASSRKSLAGWVQETQYF